Sequencing of this TCR beta chain was carried out in a study of blood T cell repertoires in COVID-19. The CDR3 has 11 amino acids. Trimming stripped 4 bases from V and 2 bases from J, with 3 bases between. Generated by immunoSEQ multiplex PCR, the TCRdb table keeps only in-frame clones and is missing some. The sample carries roughly 150,000 clones, 83% recorded once. The source material was peripheral blood. This TCR came from a woman aged 80 or older with acute or convalescent COVID-19. The chain employs TRBV12-3 or TRBV12-4 and TRBJ2-7; D is ambiguous. For the CDR3, the DNA is TGTGCCAGCAGTTCAACCTACGAGCAGTACTTC. Translation gives CASSSTYEQYF.